The rows below give T cell receptor beta chains drawn from one sample of a study of blood T cell repertoires in COVID-19. Using immunoSEQ multiplex PCR, the repertoire was profiled, and TCRdb retains in-frame clones only, with some absent. The sample includes 270,000 or so clones, around 86% of them seen just once. Sample: peripheral blood. The source of these receptors is a human donor in a cohort sampled during active COVID-19. Both conserved end residues are part of each CDR3. Fields, in order: V gene, J gene, clone size, D gene, CDR3 DNA, CDR3 protein. D genes are given only for firm matches. Some rows have no size entry. The others give once, few or many, or a class for an expanded clone.

>TRBV7-3|TRBJ2-1|-|TRBD2
TGTGCCAGCAGCCCGGAAAGGGGAGGAAAATCTGGACTAGCGGGAGAGGATGAGCAGTTCTTC
CASSPERGGKSGLAGEDEQFF
>TRBV6-5|TRBJ1-6|few|-
TGTGCCAGCAGTCCCCGGGGGAATAATTCACCCCTCCACTTT
CASSPRGNNSPLHF
>TRBV12-3/TRBV12-4|TRBJ1-1|-|-
TGTGCCAGCAGTTTACGGGTGAACACTGAAGCTTTCTTT
CASSLRVNTEAFF
>TRBV2|TRBJ1-2|-|TRBD1
TGTGCCAGCAGTGAAGCGCTTAGGGACAGGGGAAGAGGCTACACCTTC
CASSEALRDRGRGYTF
>TRBV4-1|TRBJ2-7|-|-
TGCGCCAGCAGCCAAGATCGAGCCGGGGGTTTTAGGCAGTACTTC
CASSQDRAGGFRQYF
>TRBV27|TRBJ1-2|-|TRBD1
TGTGCCAGCAGTGGGGGACAGGGGGCGAGGGGCTACACCTTC
CASSGGQGARGYTF
>TRBV19|TRBJ2-2|-|TRBD2
TGTGCCAGTAATCAGGAGACTAGCATCCCCGGGGAGCTGTTTTTT
CASNQETSIPGELFF
>TRBV10-3|TRBJ2-5|-|-
TGTGCCATCAGTCACTCTCCTGAGACCCAGTACTTC
CAISHSPETQYF
>TRBV18|TRBJ2-7|-|-
TGTGCCAGCTCACCATCAAGGGGGACCTACGAGCAGTACTTC
CASSPSRGTYEQYF
>TRBV15|TRBJ1-6|few|TRBD1
TGTGCCACCAGCAGAGGGGACAGCAATTCACCCCTCCACTTT
CATSRGDSNSPLHF
>TRBV6-5|TRBJ1-5|-|-
TGTGCCAGCAGAGGCCAGGGTGGTTCTAGTCAGCCCCAGCATTTT
CASRGQGGSSQPQHF
>TRBV5-1|TRBJ1-2|-|-
TGCGCCAGCAGCTTGGCCGGGGTCGAAGGCTACACCTTC
CASSLAGVEGYTF
>TRBV30|TRBJ1-2|-|-
TGTGCCTGGAGTCAAAACTATGGCTACACCTTC
CAWSQNYGYTF
>TRBV25-1|TRBJ2-5|-|-
TGTGCCAGCAGTGAATATGGCTCCGGGACACCGAGCGAAGAGACCCAGTACTTC
CASSEYGSGTPSEETQYF
>TRBV11-2|TRBJ2-5|-|TRBD2
TGTGCCAGCAGCCCACGGACTAAGCGGGAGAGAGAGACCCAGTACTTC
CASSPRTKRERETQYF
>TRBV15|TRBJ1-2|-|-
TGTGCCACCAGCACCAACAGGGCTGGCTACACCTTC
CATSTNRAGYTF
>TRBV7-9|TRBJ1-2|-|TRBD1
TGTGCCAGCAGCTCGGCAGGGGGCAGGGGCTACACCTTC
CASSSAGGRGYTF
>TRBV6-5|TRBJ1-3|-|-
TGTGCCAGCGCCCCCACAGGTGGGAGAAACACCATATATTTT
CASAPTGGRNTIYF
>TRBV3-1/TRBV3-2|TRBJ1-1|-|-
TGTGCCAGCAGCTTTTTACAGGGCACTGAAGCTTTCTTT
CASSFLQGTEAFF
>TRBV2|TRBJ2-1|-|-
TGTGCCAGCAGATCGGGCGGGGCCCTCTCCTACAATGAGCAGTTCTTC
CASRSGGALSYNEQFF
>TRBV9|TRBJ2-2|-|-
TGTGCCAGCAGCGGACAGATAGGCGGGGAGCTGTTTTTT
CASSGQIGGELFF
>TRBV27|TRBJ2-1|-|TRBD2
TGTGCCAGCAGTTTAGGACTAGCGGCTTACAATGAGCAGTTCTTC
CASSLGLAAYNEQFF
>TRBV20-1|TRBJ2-3|-|-
TGCAGTGCTAGTGATCCCATAAGGGGGTATTTT
CSASDPIRGYF
>TRBV7-2|TRBJ2-3|-|-
TGTGCCAGCAGCTTAGGGCAGGCAGATACGCAGTATTTT
CASSLGQADTQYF
>TRBV13|TRBJ2-5|-|-
TGTGCCAGCAGCGAGGGAACCCAAGAGACCCAGTACTTC
CASSEGTQETQYF
>TRBV29-1|TRBJ2-2|-|TRBD2
TGCAGCGTGAGCGGGAGTGGATTCGGCGGGGAGCTGTTTTTT
CSVSGSGFGGELFF
>TRBV6-6|TRBJ2-7|-|TRBD2
TGTGCCAGCACCCCGGGACTAGGACCGTACGAGCAGTACTTC
CASTPGLGPYEQYF
>TRBV10-3|TRBJ2-7|-|TRBD2
TGTGCCATCAGGAACCCTCTAGCGGGGAGCTCCTACGAGCAGTACTTC
CAIRNPLAGSSYEQYF
>TRBV7-8|TRBJ2-1|once|-
TGTGCCAGCAGTTTAGGGGGGGGAACCTACAATGAGCAGTTCTTC
CASSLGGGTYNEQFF
>TRBV24-1|TRBJ2-2|once|-
TGTGCCACCAGTGATTGGTCTGAGACCGGGGAGCTGTTTTTT
CATSDWSETGELFF
>TRBV28|TRBJ2-7|-|TRBD1
TGTGCCAGCAGTTCCGAGGGGGCCGGCGCAAATAAGCAGTACTTC
CASSSEGAGANKQYF
>TRBV28|TRBJ1-2|-|TRBD1
TGTGCCAGCAGAACCGGGACAGGGAATGCTAACTATGGCTACACCTTC
CASRTGTGNANYGYTF
>TRBV28|TRBJ1-3|-|-
TGTGCCAGCACCCTTGAGGTCGGCTCTGGAAACACCATATATTTT
CASTLEVGSGNTIYF
>TRBV29-1|TRBJ2-5|-|-
TGCAGCGGAACTCGGAGGGTCCAAGAGACCCAGTACTTC
CSGTRRVQETQYF
>TRBV29-1|TRBJ2-1|-|-
TGCAGCGTGGGGAGCGGCAAATATGAGCAGTTCTTC
CSVGSGKYEQFF
>TRBV28|TRBJ2-7|few|TRBD1
TGTGCCAGCTTAGGGACAGCTTTGAGCGAGCAGTACTTC
CASLGTALSEQYF
>TRBV18|TRBJ1-1|-|-
TGTGCCAGCTCACCGGACAGCCGAAACACTGAAGCTTTCTTT
CASSPDSRNTEAFF
>TRBV13|TRBJ2-2|-|-
TGTGCCAGCAGCTTTGGGGGAGGGAACACCGGGGAGCTGTTTTTT
CASSFGGGNTGELFF
>TRBV3-1/TRBV3-2|TRBJ1-1|-|-
TGTGCCAGCAGCCAAGTTTTAGGGGGTTCGAACACTGAAGCTTTCTTT
CASSQVLGGSNTEAFF
>TRBV11-2|TRBJ2-5|-|-
TGTGCCAGCAGCCTCCAGGGCCGTCAAGAGACCCAGTACTTC
CASSLQGRQETQYF
>TRBV5-1|TRBJ1-1|-|TRBD1
TGCGCCAGCAGCGTGGGACAGCAGAACACTGAAGCTTTCTTT
CASSVGQQNTEAFF
>TRBV6-2/TRBV6-3|TRBJ2-5|once|-
TGTGCCAGCAGTTACTCGGTAACCCTGGCGGATGGAGAGACCCAGTACTTC
CASSYSVTLADGETQYF
>TRBV9|TRBJ2-1|few|TRBD2
TGTGCCAGCAGCCAGGGACTATTGGGCAATGAGCAGTTCTTC
CASSQGLLGNEQFF
>TRBV7-3|TRBJ2-2|once|-
TGTGCCAGCAGCTTAGTAAGGGGGTGGTACCCCTCCGGGGAGCTGTTTTTT
CASSLVRGWYPSGELFF
>TRBV4-1|TRBJ1-2|-|-
TGCGCCAGCAGCCAAGAAGTGGGAATACAGGGTGGCTACACCTTC
CASSQEVGIQGGYTF
>TRBV27|TRBJ2-3|-|TRBD2
TGTGCCAGCAGTTTGAGTCTAGCGGAGTACCGCACAGATACGCAGTATTTT
CASSLSLAEYRTDTQYF
>TRBV10-3|TRBJ2-1|-|-
TGTGCCATCGGCAGCTCCTACAATGAGCAGTTCTTC
CAIGSSYNEQFF
>TRBV30|TRBJ2-7|-|TRBD1
TGTGCCTGGAGAGGGGCCGGGACAGGGGGCTACGAGCAGTACTTC
CAWRGAGTGGYEQYF
>TRBV11-3|TRBJ2-2|once|TRBD2
TGTGCCAGCAGCTCCAGCGGGAGGGGCACCGGGGAGCTGTTTTTT
CASSSSGRGTGELFF
>TRBV9|TRBJ2-5|-|-
TGTGCCAGCAGCCCTGACAGAGTTCAAGAGACCCAGTACTTC
CASSPDRVQETQYF